The rows below give T cell receptor beta chains drawn from one sample of a study of CD8+CD57+ T cells in acquired aplastic anemia. TCRdb passed the reads through MiXCR, listing each CDR3 protein once. Among 200,000 to 250,000 distinct CDR3 sequences, less than 60% were seen once, and the ten largest hold just under 20%. The sample comprised sorted CD4+, CD8+, or CD8+CD57+ T cells (not recorded which) from PBMCs. These receptors came from a human donor with aplastic anemia. CDR3s include the opening cysteine and the closing phenylalanine or tryptophan. D genes are given only for firm matches. Size is omitted from some rows. Given values are once, few, many or a class for expanded clones.

j_call | clone_size | d_call | v_call | cdr3_aa | cdr3_nt
TRBJ2-7 | - | - | TRBV2 | CASRETYEQYF | TGTGCCAGCAGGGAGACCTATGAGCAGTACTTC
TRBJ1-2 | - | TRBD1 | TRBV25-1 | CASSGPGQNYGYTF | TGTGCCAGCAGTGGTCCGGGACAGAACTATGGCTACACCTTC
TRBJ1-1 | few | - | TRBV5-5 | CASSLAILNTEAFF | TGTGCCAGCAGCTTGGCCATTCTGAACACTGAAGCTTTCTTT
TRBJ1-2 | - | TRBD1 | TRBV19 | CASRGGRDRGNYGYTF | TGTGCCAGTAGGGGAGGCCGGGACAGGGGTAACTATGGCTACACCTTC
TRBJ1-1 | - | TRBD1 | TRBV20-1 | CSALDRGKNTEAFF | TGCAGTGCCTTGGACAGGGGCAAGAACACTGAAGCTTTCTTT
TRBJ2-3 | many | TRBD1 | TRBV7-9 | CASSRATGIFTDTQYF | TGTGCCAGCAGCCGGGCGACAGGGATCTTCACAGATACGCAGTATTTT
TRBJ1-6 | - | TRBD1 | TRBV7-9 | CASSLTGSTGDSPLHF | TGTGCCAGCAGCTTAACGGGGAGCACAGGGGATTCACCCCTCCACTTT
TRBJ1-2 | many | - | TRBV7-6 | CASSLEAGPNYGYTF | TGTGCCAGCAGCTTAGAAGCAGGCCCTAACTATGGCTACACCTTC
TRBJ1-6 | many | TRBD1 | TRBV6-5 | CASSYSGGRPLHF | TGTGCCAGCAGTTACTCAGGGGGCAGGCCCCTCCACTTT
TRBJ1-3 | - | - | TRBV30 | CAWSVILGNTIYF | TGTGCCTGGAGTGTAATCCTCGGAAACACCATATATTTT
TRBJ2-6 | - | - | TRBV2 | CASSLFLVGANVLTF | TGTGCCAGCAGCTTATTCCTCGTAGGGGCCAACGTCCTGACTTTC
TRBJ2-7 | once | - | TRBV6-5 | CASSFGQREPQQYF | TGTGCCAGCAGTTTCGGACAGAGAGAGCCCCAGCAGTACTTC
TRBJ2-7 | - | - | TRBV20-1 | CSASERVEQYF | TGCAGTGCTAGCGAGCGAGTCGAGCAGTACTTC
TRBJ1-2 | - | - | TRBV19 | CASSGRSGSYGYTF | TGTGCCAGTAGTGGTAGATCGGGGTCCTATGGCTACACCTTC
TRBJ2-7 | - | - | TRBV5-1 | CASSAEGFSGQYF | TGCGCCAGCAGCGCTGAGGGCTTCTCAGGGCAGTACTTC
TRBJ2-5 | - | - | TRBV11-2 | CASSGGVGKTQYF | TGTGCCAGCAGCGGCGGGGTTGGCAAGACCCAGTACTTC
TRBJ2-5 | once | - | TRBV12-5 | CASGLPQGGGKETQYF | TGTGCTAGTGGTTTGCCTCAGGGGGGCGGGAAAGAGACCCAGTACTTC
TRBJ2-5 | - | TRBD2 | TRBV2 | CASSLTGGPPETQYF | TGTGCCAGCAGTCTAACGGGAGGGCCCCCCGAGACCCAGTACTTC
TRBJ2-7 | - | TRBD1 | TRBV7-2 | CASSTAGTGGHEQYF | TGTGCCAGCAGCACGGCCGGGACAGGGGGTCACGAGCAGTACTTC
TRBJ1-1 | few | - | TRBV25-1 | CASSEYTDGTEAFF | TGTGCCAGCAGTGAATATACGGATGGGACTGAAGCTTTCTTT
TRBJ1-2 | - | - | TRBV2 | CASFRESLLYGYTF | TGTGCCAGCTTTCGGGAATCCCTGCTCTATGGCTACACCTTC